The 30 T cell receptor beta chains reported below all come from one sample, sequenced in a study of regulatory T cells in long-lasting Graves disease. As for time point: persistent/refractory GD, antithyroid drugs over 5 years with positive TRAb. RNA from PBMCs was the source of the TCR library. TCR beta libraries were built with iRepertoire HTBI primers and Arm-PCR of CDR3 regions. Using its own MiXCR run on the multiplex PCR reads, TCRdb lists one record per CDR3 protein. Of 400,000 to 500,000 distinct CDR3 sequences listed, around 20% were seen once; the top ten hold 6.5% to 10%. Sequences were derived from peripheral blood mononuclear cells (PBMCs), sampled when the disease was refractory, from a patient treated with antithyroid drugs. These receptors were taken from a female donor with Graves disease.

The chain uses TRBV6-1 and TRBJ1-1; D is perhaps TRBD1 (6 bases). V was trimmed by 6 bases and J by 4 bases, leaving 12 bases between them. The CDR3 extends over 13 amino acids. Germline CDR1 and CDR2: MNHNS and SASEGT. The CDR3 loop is CASRNQGRTEAFF. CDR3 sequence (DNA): TGTGCCAGCAGAAATCAGGGGCGCACTGAAGCTTTCTTT.

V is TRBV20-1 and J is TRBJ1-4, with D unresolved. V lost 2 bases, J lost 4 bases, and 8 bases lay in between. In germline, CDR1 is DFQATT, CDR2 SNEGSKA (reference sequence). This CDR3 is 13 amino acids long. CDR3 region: CSARRRINEKLFF. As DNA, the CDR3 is TGCAGTGCTAGAAGGAGGATTAATGAAAAACTGTTTTTT.

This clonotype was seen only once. In DNA form, the CDR3 reads TGTGCCAGCAGCTCTACAGACAGGGGGTTCCACGAGCAGTACTTC. This sequence encodes CASSSTDRGFHEQYF. V is TRBV7-2 and J is TRBJ2-7, with TRBD1 matching 9 bases. This CDR3 spans 15 amino acids. Germline V gene sequence: CDR1 SGHTA, CDR2 FQGNSA. The V and J ends lost 4 bases and 5 bases, in that order; junction bases with no gene match: 9.

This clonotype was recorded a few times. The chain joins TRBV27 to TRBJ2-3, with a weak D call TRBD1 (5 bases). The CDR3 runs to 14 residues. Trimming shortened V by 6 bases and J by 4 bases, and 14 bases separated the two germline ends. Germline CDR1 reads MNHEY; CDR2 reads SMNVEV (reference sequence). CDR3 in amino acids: CASSLLGAPDTQYF. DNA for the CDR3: TGTGCCAGCAGCCTCCTTGGGGCCCCAGATACGCAGTATTTT.

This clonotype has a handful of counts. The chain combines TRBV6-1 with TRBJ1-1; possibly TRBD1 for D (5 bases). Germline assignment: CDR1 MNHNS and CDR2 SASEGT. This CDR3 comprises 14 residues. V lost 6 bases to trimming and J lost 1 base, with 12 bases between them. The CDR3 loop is CASRRDFSNTEAFF. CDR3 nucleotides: TGTGCCAGCAGGCGGGACTTTTCGAACACTGAAGCTTTCTTT.

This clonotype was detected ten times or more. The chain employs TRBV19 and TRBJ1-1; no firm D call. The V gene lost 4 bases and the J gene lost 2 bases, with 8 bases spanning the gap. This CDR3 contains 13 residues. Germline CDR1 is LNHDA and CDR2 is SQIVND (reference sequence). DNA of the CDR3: TGTGCCAGTAGTACAGGCGTTAACACTGAAGCTTTCTTT. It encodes CASSTGVNTEAFF.

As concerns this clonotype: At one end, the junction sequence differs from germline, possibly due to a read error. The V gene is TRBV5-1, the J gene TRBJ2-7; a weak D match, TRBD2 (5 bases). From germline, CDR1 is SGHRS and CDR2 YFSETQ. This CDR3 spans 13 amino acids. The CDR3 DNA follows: TGTGCCAGCAGCAAGCCTCCAAAGGAGGAGCAGTGCTTC. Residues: CASSKPPKEEQCF.

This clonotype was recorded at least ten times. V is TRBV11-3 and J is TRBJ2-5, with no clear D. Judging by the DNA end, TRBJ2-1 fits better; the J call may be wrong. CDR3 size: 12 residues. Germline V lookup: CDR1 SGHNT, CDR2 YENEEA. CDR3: CASQAGNNEQFF. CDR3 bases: TGTGCCAGCCAGGCAGGAAACAATGAGCAGTTCTTC.

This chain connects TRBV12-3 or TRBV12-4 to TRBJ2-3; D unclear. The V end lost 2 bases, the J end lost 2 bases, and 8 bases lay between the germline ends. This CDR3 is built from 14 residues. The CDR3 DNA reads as TGTGCCAGCAGTTTATACGGGTTCACAGATACGCAGTATTTT. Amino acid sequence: CASSLYGFTDTQYF.

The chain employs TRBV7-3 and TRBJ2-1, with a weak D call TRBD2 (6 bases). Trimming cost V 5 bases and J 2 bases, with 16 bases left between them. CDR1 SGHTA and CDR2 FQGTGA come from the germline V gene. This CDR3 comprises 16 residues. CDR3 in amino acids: CASSPPSERAYNEQFF. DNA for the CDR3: TGTGCCAGCAGCCCGCCTAGCGAGAGGGCCTACAATGAGCAGTTCTTC.

For the CDR3, the DNA is TGTGCCAGCAGCGTAGGCCTACGGGACCGGGACAGAACGTACGAGCAGTACTTC. Its protein product is CASSVGLRDRDRTYEQYF. The V and J genes are TRBV9 and TRBJ2-7, with 7 bases that match TRBD1. Germline assignment: CDR1 SGDLS and CDR2 YYNGEE. V gave up 0 bases and J gave up 4 bases; unmatched junction bases: 16. This CDR3 comprises 18 residues.

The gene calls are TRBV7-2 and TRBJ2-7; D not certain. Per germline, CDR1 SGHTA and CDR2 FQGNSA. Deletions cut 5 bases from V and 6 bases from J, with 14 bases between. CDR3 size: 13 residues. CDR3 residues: CASSPPGSSEQYF. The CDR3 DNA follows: TGTGCCAGCAGCCCCCCAGGTTCGTCCGAGCAGTACTTC. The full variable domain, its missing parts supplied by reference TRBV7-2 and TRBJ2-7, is GAGVSQSPSNKVTEKGKDVELRCDPISGHTALYWYRQSLGQGLEFLIYFQGNSAPDKSGLPSDRFSAERTGGSVSTLTIQRTQQEDSAVYLCASSPPGSSEQYFGPGTRLTVT.

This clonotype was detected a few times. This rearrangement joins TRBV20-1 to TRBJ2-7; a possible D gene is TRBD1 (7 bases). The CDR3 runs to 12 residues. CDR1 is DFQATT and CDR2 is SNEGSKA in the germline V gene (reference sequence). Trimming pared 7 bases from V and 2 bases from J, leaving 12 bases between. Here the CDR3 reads CSGQGGAYEQYF. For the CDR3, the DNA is TGCAGTGGCCAGGGGGGAGCCTACGAGCAGTACTTC.

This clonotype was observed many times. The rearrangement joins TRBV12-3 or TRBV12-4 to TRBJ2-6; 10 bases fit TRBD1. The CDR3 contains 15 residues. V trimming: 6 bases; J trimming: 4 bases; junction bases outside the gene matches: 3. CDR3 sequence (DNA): TGTGCCAGCAGCCGACAGGGGGCCGGGGCCAACGTCCTGACTTTC. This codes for CASSRQGAGANVLTF.

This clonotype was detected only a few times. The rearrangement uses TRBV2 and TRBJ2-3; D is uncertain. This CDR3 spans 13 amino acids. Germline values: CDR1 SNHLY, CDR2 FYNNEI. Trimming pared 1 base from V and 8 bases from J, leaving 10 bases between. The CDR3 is CASSEEKVGTQYF. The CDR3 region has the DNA TGTGCCAGCAGTGAAGAGAAAGTGGGTACGCAGTATTTT.

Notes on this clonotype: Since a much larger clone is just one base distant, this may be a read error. The CDR3 nucleotides are TGTGTCAGCAGCTGGGACGGCGAGTACAATTGGAACACTGAAGCTTTCTTT. Protein sequence: CVSSWDGEYNWNTEAFF. This sequence joins TRBV6-2 or TRBV6-3 and TRBJ1-1, with D maybe TRBD1 (5 bases). The CDR3 runs 17 residues. CDR1 is MNHEY and CDR2 is SVGEGT in the germline V gene.

CDR3 amino acids: CASIQQIGLFGAFF. CDR3 nucleotide sequence: TGTGCCAGCATCCAACAAATAGGCCTATTTGGTGCTTTCTTT. The chain carries TRBV11-2 and TRBJ1-1; no clear D. The CDR3 extends over 14 amino acids. Germline V gene lookup returns CDR1 SGHAT and CDR2 FQNNGV. The V end was cut by 7 bases, the J end by 11 bases, with 23 bases between. The full variable domain, rest sourced from reference TRBV11-2 and TRBJ1-1, is EAGVAQSPRYKIIEKRQSVAFWCNPISGHATLYWYQQILGQGPKLLIQFQNNGVVDDSQLPKDRFSAERLKGVDSTLKIQPAKLEDSAVYLCASIQQIGLFGAFFGQGTRLTVV.

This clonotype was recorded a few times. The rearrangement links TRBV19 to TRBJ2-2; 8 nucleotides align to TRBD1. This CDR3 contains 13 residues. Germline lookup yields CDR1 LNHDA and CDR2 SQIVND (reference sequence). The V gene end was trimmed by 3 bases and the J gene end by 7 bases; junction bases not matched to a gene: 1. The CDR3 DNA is TGTGCCAGTAGTATTACAGGGGGCGGGGAGCTGTTTTTT. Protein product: CASSITGGGELFF.

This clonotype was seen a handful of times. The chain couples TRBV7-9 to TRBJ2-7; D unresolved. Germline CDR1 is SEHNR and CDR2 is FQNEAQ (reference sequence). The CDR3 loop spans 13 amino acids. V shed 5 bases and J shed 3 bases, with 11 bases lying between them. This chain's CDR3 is CASSDPNGYEQYF. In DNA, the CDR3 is TGTGCCAGCAGCGACCCTAATGGCTACGAGCAGTACTTC.

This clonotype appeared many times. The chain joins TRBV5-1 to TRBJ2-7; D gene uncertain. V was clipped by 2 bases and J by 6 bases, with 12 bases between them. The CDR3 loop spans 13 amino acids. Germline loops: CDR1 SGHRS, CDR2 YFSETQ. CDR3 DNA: TGCGCCAGCAGCTTTGTCAGTTCAGGCGAGCAGTACTTC. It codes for CASSFVSSGEQYF.

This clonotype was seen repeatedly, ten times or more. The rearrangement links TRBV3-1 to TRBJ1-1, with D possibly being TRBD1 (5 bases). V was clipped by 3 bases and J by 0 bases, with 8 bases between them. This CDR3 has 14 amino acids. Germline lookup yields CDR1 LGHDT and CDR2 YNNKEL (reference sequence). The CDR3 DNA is TGTGCCAGCAGCCAGACAGACTTGAACACTGAAGCTTTCTTT. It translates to CASSQTDLNTEAFF.

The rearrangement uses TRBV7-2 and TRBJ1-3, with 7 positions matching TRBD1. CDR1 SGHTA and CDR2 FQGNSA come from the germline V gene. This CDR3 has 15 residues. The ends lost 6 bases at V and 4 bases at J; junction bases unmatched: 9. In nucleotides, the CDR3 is TGTGCCAGCAGACCAGGGGGGGGTCGGGGAAACACCATATATTTT. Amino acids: CASRPGGGRGNTIYF.

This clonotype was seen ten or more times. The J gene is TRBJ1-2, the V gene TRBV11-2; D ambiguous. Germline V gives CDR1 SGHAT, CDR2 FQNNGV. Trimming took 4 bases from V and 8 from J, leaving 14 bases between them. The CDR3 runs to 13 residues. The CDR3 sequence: CASSSDPRGGYTF. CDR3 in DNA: TGTGCCAGCAGCTCGGACCCACGAGGGGGCTACACCTTC.

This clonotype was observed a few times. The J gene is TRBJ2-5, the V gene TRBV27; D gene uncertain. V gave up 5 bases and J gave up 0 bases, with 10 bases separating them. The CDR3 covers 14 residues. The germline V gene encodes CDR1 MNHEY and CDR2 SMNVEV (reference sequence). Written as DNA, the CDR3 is TGTGCCAGCAGTGCTTTTCAGTACCAAGAGACCCAGTACTTC. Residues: CASSAFQYQETQYF.

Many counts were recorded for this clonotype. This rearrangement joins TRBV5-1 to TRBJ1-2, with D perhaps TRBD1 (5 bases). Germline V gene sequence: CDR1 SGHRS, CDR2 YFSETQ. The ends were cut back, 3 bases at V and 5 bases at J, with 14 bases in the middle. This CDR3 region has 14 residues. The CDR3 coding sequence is TGCGCCAGCAGCTCAACTCGGGGGACGTATGGCTACACCTTC. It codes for CASSSTRGTYGYTF.

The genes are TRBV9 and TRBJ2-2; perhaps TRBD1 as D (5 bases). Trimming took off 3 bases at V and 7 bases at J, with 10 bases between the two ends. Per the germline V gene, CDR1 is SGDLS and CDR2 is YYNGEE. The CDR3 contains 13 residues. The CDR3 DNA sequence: TGTGCCAGCAGCGCGCAGGGTATCGGGGAGCTGTTTTTT. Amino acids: CASSAQGIGELFF.

CDR3 amino acids: CASSFSGARQGALGAFF. CDR3 in DNA: TGTGCCAGCAGCTTTTCCGGGGCGAGGCAGGGGGCTCTGGGAGCTTTCTTT. The chain joins TRBV7-9 to TRBJ1-1; 8 nucleotides agree with TRBD1. Germline V CDR1 and CDR2: SEHNR, FQNEAQ (reference sequence). The CDR3 covers 17 residues. V gave up 3 bases and J gave up 10 bases; unmatched junction bases: 19.

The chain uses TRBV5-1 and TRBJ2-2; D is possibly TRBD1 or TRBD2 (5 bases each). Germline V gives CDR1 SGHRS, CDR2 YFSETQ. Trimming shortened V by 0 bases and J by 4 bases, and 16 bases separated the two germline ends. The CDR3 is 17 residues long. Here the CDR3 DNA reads TGCGCCAGCAGCTTGGCTTTTGGGCCAGGGACCACCGGGGAGCTGTTTTTT. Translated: CASSLAFGPGTTGELFF.

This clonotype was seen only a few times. The chain's CDR3 is CASSWGQAQTGNTIYF. Here the CDR3 DNA reads TGCGCCAGCAGCTGGGGACAGGCGCAGACTGGAAACACCATATATTTT. The chain is built from TRBV5-1 and TRBJ1-3; 8 bases agree with TRBD1. Losses at the gene ends were 3 bases for V and 2 bases for J; bases not matched to a gene: 7. The CDR3 has 16 residues. Germline V gene sequence: CDR1 SGHRS, CDR2 YFSETQ.

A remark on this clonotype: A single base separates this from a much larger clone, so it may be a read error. The CDR3 DNA follows: TGTGCCAGCAGTTCGAGGGTAGACCAAGAGACCCAGTGCTTC. Protein sequence: CASSSRVDQETQCF. The V gene is TRBV27, the J gene TRBJ2-5; tentative D call: TRBD2 (5 bases). CDR1 is MNHEY, CDR2 SMNVEV, per germline (reference sequence). The CDR3 sequence is 14 residues long.